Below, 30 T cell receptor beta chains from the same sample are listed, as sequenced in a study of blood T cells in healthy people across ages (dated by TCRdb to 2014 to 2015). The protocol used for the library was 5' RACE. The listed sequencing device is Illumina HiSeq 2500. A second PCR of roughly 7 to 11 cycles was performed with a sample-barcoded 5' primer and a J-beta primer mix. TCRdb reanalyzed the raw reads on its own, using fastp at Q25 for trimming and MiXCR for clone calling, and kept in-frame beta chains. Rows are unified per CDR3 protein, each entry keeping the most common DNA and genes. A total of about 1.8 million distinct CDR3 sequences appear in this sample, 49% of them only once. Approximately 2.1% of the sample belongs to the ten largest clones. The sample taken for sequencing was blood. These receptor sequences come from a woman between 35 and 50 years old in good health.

CDR3 sequence (DNA): TGCAGTGCTAAGCAGGATAGCAATCAGCCCCAGCATTTT. Translating gives CSAKQDSNQPQHF. The chain carries TRBV20-1 and TRBJ1-5; D unclear. CDR3 length: 13 amino acids. Trimming shortened V by 4 bases and J by 0 bases, and 7 bases separated the two germline ends. Germline CDR1 and CDR2: DFQATT and SNEGSKA (reference sequence).

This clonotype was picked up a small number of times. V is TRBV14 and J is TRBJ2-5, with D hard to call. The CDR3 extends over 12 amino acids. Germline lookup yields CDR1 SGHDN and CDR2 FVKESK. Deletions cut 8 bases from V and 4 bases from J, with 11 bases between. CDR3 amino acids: CASGPGRETQYF. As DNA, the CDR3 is TGTGCCAGCGGACCGGGTCGAGAGACCCAGTACTTC.

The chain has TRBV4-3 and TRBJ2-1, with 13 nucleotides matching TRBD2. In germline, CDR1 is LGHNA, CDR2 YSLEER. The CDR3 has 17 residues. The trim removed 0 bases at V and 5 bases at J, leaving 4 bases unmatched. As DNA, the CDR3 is TGCGCCAGCAGCCAAGATCGACTAGCGGGGGGCGACAATGAGCAGTTCTTC. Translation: CASSQDRLAGGDNEQFF.

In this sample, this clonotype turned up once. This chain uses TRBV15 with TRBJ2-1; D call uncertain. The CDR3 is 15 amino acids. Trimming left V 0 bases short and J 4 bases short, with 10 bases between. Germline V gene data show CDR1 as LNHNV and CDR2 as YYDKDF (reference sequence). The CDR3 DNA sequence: TGTGCCACCAGCAGAGATCGTGCGGTTTACAATGAGCAGTTCTTC. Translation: CATSRDRAVYNEQFF.

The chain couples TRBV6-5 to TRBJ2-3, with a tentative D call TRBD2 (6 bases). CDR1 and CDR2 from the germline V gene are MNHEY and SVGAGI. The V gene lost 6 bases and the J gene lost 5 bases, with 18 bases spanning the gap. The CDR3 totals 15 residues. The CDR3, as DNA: TGTGCCAGCAGGGGGAGGTATCGAAGCCTAGATACGCAGTATTTT. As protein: CASRGRYRSLDTQYF.

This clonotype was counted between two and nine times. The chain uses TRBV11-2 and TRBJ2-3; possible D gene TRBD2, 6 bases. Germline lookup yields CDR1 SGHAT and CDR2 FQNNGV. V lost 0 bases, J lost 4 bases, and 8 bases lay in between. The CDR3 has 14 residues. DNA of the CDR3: TGTGCCAGCAGCTTAGAACTAGCCCCAGATACGCAGTATTTT. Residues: CASSLELAPDTQYF. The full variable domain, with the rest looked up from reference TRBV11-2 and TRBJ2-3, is EAGVAQSPRYKIIEKRQSVAFWCNPISGHATLYWYQQILGQGPKLLIQFQNNGVVDDSQLPKDRFSAERLKGVDSTLKIQPAKLEDSAVYLCASSLELAPDTQYFGPGTRLTVL.

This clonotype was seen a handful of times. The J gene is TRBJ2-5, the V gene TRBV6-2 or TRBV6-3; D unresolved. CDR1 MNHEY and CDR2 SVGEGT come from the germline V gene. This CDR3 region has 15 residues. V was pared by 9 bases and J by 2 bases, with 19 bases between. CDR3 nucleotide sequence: TGTGCCAGTATGATCGACGGTATCCGTCAAGAGACCCAGTACTTC. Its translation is CASMIDGIRQETQYF.

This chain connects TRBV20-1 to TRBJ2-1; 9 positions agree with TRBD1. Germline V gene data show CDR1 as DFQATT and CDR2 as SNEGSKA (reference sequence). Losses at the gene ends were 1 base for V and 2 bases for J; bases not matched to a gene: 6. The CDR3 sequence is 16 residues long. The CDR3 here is CSARAGDRVTYNEQFF. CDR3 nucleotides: TGCAGTGCTAGAGCCGGGGACAGGGTGACCTACAATGAGCAGTTCTTC.

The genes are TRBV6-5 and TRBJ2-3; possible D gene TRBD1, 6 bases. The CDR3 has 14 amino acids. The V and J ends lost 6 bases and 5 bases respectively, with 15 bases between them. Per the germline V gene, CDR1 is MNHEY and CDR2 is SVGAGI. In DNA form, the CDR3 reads TGTGCCAGCAGGCCTACAGGGTTTGAAGATACGCAGTATTTT. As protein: CASRPTGFEDTQYF.

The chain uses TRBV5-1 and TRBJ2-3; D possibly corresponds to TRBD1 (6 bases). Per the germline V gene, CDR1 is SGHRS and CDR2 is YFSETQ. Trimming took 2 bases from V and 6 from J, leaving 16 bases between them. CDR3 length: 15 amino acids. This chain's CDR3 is CASSLETGPGDTQYF. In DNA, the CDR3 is TGCGCCAGCAGCTTAGAGACAGGTCCTGGGGATACGCAGTATTTT.

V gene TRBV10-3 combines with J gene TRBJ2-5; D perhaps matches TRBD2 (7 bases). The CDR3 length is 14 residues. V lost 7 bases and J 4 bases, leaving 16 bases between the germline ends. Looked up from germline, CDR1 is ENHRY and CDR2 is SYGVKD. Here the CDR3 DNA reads TGTGCCATCAAGTCAGATAGGGGGGGAGAGACCCAGTACTTC. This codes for CAIKSDRGGETQYF.

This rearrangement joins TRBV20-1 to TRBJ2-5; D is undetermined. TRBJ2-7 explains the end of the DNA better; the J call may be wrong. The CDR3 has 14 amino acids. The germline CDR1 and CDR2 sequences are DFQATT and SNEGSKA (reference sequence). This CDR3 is CSARPPGRAYEQYF. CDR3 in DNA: TGCAGTGCTAGACCCCCGGGCCGTGCCTACGAGCAGTACTTC.

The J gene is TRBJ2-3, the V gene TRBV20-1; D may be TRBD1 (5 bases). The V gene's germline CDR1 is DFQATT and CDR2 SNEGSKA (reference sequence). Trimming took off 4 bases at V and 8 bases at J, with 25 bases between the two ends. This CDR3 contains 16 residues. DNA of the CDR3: TGCAGTGCTACTTCCCGGGTCCGGCCAGGGTCAGGTACGCAGTATTTT. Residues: CSATSRVRPGSGTQYF.

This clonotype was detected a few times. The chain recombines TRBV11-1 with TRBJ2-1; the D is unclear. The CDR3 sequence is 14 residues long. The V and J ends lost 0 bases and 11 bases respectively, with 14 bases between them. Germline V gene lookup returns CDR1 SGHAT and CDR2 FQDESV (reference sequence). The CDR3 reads CASSLAQGSSKQFF. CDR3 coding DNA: TGTGCCAGCAGCTTAGCGCAAGGTAGTAGTAAGCAGTTCTTC. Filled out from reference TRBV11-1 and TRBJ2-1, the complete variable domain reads EAEVAQSPRYKITEKSQAVAFWCDPISGHATLYWYRQILGQGPELLVQFQDESVVDDSQLPKDRFSAERLKGVDSTLKIQPAELGDSAMYLCASSLAQGSSKQFFGPGTRLTVL.

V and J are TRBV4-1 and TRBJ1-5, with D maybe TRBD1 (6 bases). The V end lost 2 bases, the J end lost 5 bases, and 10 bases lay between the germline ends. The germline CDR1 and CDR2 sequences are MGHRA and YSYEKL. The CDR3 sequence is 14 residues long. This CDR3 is CASSQTGMDQPQHF. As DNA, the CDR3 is TGCGCCAGCAGCCAAACAGGGATGGATCAGCCCCAGCATTTT.

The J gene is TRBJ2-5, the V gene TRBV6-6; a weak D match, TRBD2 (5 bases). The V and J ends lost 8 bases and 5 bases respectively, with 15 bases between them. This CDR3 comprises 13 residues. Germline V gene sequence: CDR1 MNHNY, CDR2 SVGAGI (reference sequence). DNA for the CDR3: TGTGCCAGCGGTTTCGGCGGGCAGGAGACCCAGTACTTC. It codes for CASGFGGQETQYF.

CDR3 sequence (DNA): TGCAGTGCAACCACCGGGACAGGGGGCTACAATGAGCAGTTCTTC. It is translated as CSATTGTGGYNEQFF. The chain combines TRBV20-1 with TRBJ2-1; 11 bases match TRBD1. Per germline, CDR1 DFQATT and CDR2 SNEGSKA (reference sequence). With V trimmed by 6 bases and J by 3 bases, 7 bases remained unmatched. This CDR3 is 15 amino acids long.

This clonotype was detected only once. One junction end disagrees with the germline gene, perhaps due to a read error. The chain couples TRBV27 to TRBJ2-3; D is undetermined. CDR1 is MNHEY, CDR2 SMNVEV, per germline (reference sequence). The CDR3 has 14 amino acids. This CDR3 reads CASSFNPSPDTRYF. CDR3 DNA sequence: TGTGCCAGCAGTTTCAACCCGTCCCCAGATACGCGGTATTTT.

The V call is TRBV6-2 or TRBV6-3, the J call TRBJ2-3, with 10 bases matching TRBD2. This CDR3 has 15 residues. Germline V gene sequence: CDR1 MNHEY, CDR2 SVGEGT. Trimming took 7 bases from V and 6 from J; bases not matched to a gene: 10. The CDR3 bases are TGTGCCAGCACCCGCGAGCGGGGGGGCCCCGATACGCAGTATTTT. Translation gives CASTRERGGPDTQYF.

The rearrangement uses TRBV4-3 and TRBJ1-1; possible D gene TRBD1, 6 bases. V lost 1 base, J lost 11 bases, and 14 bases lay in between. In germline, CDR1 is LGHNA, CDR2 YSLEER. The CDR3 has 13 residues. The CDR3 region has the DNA TGCGCCAGCAGCCAAGCCAGGGGTTGGCGGGCTTTCTTT. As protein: CASSQARGWRAFF.

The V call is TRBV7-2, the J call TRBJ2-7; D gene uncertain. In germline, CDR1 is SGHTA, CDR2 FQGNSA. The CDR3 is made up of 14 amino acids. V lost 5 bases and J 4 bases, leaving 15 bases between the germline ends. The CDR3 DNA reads TGTGCCAGCAGCGTAGGCCCGACACAATACGAGCAGTACTTC. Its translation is CASSVGPTQYEQYF.

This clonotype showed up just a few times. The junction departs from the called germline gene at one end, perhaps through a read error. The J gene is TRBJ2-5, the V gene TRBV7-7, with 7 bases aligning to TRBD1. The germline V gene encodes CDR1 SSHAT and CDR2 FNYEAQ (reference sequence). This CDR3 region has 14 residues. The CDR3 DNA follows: TGTGCTAGCAGCCAAACAGGGGCCTCGGAGACCCAGTACTTC. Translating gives CASSQTGASETQYF.

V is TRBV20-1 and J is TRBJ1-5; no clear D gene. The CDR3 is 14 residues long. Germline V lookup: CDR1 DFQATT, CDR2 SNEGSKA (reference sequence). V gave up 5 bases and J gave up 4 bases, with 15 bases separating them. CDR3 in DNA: TGCAGTGCTTCACAGCCGTCCAGTAATCAGCCCCAGCATTTT. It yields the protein CSASQPSSNQPQHF.

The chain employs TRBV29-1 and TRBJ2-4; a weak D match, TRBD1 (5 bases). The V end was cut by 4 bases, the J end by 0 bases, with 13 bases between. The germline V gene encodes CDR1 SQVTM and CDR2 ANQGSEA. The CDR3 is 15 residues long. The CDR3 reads CSVGRTSSAKNIQYF. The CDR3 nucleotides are TGCAGCGTTGGTCGGACAAGTTCAGCCAAAAACATTCAGTACTTC.

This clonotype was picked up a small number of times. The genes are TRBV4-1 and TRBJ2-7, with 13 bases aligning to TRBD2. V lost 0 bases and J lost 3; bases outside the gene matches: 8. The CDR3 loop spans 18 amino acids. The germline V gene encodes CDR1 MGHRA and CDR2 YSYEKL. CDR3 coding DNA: TGCGCCAGCAGCCAAGATCAGGCGGGACTAGCGGGGATCTACGAGCAGTACTTC. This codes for CASSQDQAGLAGIYEQYF.

The CDR3 DNA is TGTGCCAGCAGCAAAGGACTAGCGGGGGGAACCGGGGAGCTGTTTTTT. This encodes CASSKGLAGGTGELFF. V usage is TRBV7-2 and J usage is TRBJ2-2; 14 bases are a match to TRBD2. Germline assignment: CDR1 SGHTA and CDR2 FQGNSA. J gave up 5 bases and V 5 bases, and 4 bases lay outside the gene matches. The CDR3 sequence is 16 residues long.

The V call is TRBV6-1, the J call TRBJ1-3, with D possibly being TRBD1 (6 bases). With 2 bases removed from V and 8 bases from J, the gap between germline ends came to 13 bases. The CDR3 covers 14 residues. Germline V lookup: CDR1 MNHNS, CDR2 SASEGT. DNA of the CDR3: TGTGCCAGCAGTGAATCAGGGGAGTCGGACACCATATATTTT. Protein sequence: CASSESGESDTIYF.

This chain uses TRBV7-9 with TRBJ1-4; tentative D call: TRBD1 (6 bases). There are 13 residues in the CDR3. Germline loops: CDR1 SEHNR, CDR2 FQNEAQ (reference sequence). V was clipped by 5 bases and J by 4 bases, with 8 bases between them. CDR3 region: CASSRGNNEKLFF. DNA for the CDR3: TGTGCCAGCAGCAGGGGGAATAATGAAAAACTGTTTTTT.

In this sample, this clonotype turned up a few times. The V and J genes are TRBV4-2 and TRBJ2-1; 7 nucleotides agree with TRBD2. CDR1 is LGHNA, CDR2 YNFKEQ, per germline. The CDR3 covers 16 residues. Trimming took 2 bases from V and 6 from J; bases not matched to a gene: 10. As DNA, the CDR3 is TGTGCCAGCAGCCAAAAATCGCGGACTAGTGGCAATGAGCAGTTCTTC. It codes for CASSQKSRTSGNEQFF.

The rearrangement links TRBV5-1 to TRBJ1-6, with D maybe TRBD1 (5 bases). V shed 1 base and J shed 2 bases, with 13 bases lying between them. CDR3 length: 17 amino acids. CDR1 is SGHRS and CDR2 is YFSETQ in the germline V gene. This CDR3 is CASSLPGTEPYNSPLHF. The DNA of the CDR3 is TGCGCCAGCAGCTTGCCAGGGACCGAGCCCTATAATTCACCCCTCCACTTT.